This T cell receptor (beta chain) was identified during a study of CD8+ T cells in alopecia areata. Study-level background: Tofacitinib administration persisted for 6 to 18 months, succeeded by 6 months off drug.

Study-wide results and caveats: Scalp clonality and expanded CD8+ clones among the top 100 fell significantly with tofacitinib. Clarity of TCR sharing across patients fell short of that in mice, possibly HLA-related.

RNA was extracted and reverse transcribed into cDNA as the sequencing template. TCRdb's table, derived via immunoSEQ multiplex PCR, lists solely in-frame clones and lacks some. The sample carries some 200,000 clones, about three fifths recorded once. A word on this clone: The antigen is unknown.

Treatment denoted: oral pan-JAK inhibitor, 5-10 mg twice daily. V gave up 7 bases and J gave up 6 bases, with 13 bases separating them. Per the germline V gene, CDR1 is SQVTM and CDR2 is ANQGSEA. CDR3 length: 13 amino acids. The V call is TRBV29-1, the J call TRBJ1-6; D not resolved. This TCR derives from a human donor with alopecia areata. This material consisted of CD4+ T cells sorted from blood, taken at week 4, from a patient treated with tofacitinib. The CDR3 spells CSASDGPNSPLHF. The CDR3 nucleotides are TGCAGCGCCTCGGACGGACCTAATTCACCCCTCCACTTT.